The clone carrying this T cell receptor beta chain has a count of ten or more. Its antigen is not known. This sample is drawn from a study of T cells in Graves' hyperthyroidism and ophthalmopathy. Overall study context: Prior to any treatment, at the point of initial diagnosis, peripheral blood was collected.

CDR3 length equals 18 residues. Trimming took 5 bases from V and 3 from J; bases not matched to a gene: 8. Germline values: CDR1 MNHEY, CDR2 SMNVEV (reference sequence). Overall study findings and caveats: Ophthalmopathy, as predicted by the model, came a median approximately 5.9 months after the prediction. Most clonotypes that expanded in the thyroid above 0.001 also showed up in blood. A 13 V-J signature model discriminated ophthalmopathy versus stable hyperthyroidism.

The CDR3 regions of TCR beta were amplified from RNA transcripts. The HTBI primer set was used in a first-round RT-PCR of the TCR CDR3. Via MiXCR, TCRdb re-called the multiplex PCR reads, giving one row per CDR3 protein. The sample gives approximately 490,000 distinct CDR3 sequences, roughly 22% of which show up once; around 47% is in the top ten. The V and J genes are TRBV27 and TRBJ2-3; 16 bases line up with TRBD2. Material for sequencing was blood. The TCR originated in a woman between 70 and 85 years old with Graves' ophthalmopathy. DNA for the CDR3: TGTGCCAGCAGTCCGGGACTAGCGGGAGGGTTAAGAACAGATACGCAGTATTTT. It codes for CASSPGLAGGLRTDTQYF.